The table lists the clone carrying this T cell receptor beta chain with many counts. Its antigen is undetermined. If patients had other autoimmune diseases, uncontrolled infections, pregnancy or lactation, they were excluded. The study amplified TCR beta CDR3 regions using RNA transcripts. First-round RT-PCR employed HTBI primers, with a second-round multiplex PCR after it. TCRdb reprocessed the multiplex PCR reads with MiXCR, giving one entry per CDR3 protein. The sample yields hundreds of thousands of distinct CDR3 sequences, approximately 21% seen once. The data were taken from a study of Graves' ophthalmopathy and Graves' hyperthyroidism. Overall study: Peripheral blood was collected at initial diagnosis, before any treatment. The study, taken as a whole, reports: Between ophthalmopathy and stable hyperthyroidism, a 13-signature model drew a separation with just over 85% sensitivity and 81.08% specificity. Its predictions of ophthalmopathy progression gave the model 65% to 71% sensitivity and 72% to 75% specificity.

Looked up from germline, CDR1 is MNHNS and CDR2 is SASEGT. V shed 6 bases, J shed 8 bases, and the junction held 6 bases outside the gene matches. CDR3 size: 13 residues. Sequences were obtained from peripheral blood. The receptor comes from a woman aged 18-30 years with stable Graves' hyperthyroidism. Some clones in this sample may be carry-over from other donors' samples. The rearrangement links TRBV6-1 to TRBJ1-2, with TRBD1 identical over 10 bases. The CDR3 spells CASRNRDRGGYTF. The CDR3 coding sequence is TGTGCCAGCAGGAACCGGGACAGGGGAGGCTACACCTTC.